This passage covers 21 T cell receptor beta chains from one sample sequenced in a study of blood T cell repertoires in COVID-19. Assay used: immunoSEQ multiplex PCR; TCRdb lists only in-frame clones, some missing. The table has approximately 75,000 clones, about 74% seen once. What was sequenced was peripheral blood. Receptors originate from a human donor with acute or convalescent COVID-19. The donor label of this sample is uncertain.

The V gene is TRBV5-1, the J gene TRBJ2-2; 11 bases are shared with TRBD1. The CDR3 has 16 residues. With V trimmed by 4 bases and J by 7 bases, 9 bases remained unmatched. Germline CDR1 is SGHRS and CDR2 is YFSETQ. CDR3 nucleotide sequence: TGCGCCAGCAGCCCACGGACAGGGGGCAGAGTCGGGGAGCTGTTTTTT. Translating gives CASSPRTGGRVGELFF.

This clone has just a few counts. The V gene is TRBV5-1, the J gene TRBJ2-1; D possibly corresponds to TRBD2 (5 bases). Per the germline V gene, CDR1 is SGHRS and CDR2 is YFSETQ. Trimming took 5 bases from V and 7 from J, leaving 16 bases between them. This CDR3 has 14 residues. Written as DNA, the CDR3 is TGCGCCAGCAGTCGAACAGTGGGAGAAAATGAGCAGTTCTTC. Amino acid sequence: CASSRTVGENEQFF.

In its sample, this clone was seen a few times. This chain joins TRBV10-2 and TRBJ2-7; possibly TRBD2 for D (6 bases). The germline CDR1 and CDR2 sequences are WSHSY and SAAADI. Trimming took off 6 bases at V and 5 bases at J, with 14 bases between the two ends. CDR3 length equals 13 residues. The CDR3 DNA follows: TGCGCCAGCAGAGCAGGAGGGGCGCACGAGCAGTACGTC. Encoded protein: CASRAGGAHEQYV.

This chain links TRBV28 with TRBJ2-3; no firm D call. V was trimmed by 3 bases and J by 1 base, leaving 17 bases between them. This CDR3 is built from 17 residues. The germline V gene has CDR1 MDHEN and CDR2 SYDVKM. The DNA of the CDR3 is TGTGCCAGCAGTTTCCCTCTAGTAGGAGTTGGCACAGATACGCAGTATTTT. It encodes CASSFPLVGVGTDTQYF.

V gene TRBV19 combines with J gene TRBJ2-1, with a possible D match to TRBD1 (6 bases). V lost 3 bases and J 8 bases, leaving 17 bases between the germline ends. The CDR3 is 15 residues long. CDR1 is LNHDA and CDR2 is SQIVND in the germline V gene (reference sequence). CDR3 sequence: CASSIVSGVGDEQFF. As DNA, the CDR3 is TGTGCCAGTAGTATTGTGTCAGGGGTCGGCGATGAGCAGTTCTTC.

The gene calls are TRBV6-1 and TRBJ2-3; the match to TRBD2 covers 10 bases. The V and J ends lost 3 bases and 3 bases, in that order; junction bases with no gene match: 3. The CDR3 spans 15 residues. Per the germline V gene, CDR1 is MNHNS and CDR2 is SASEGT. The DNA for the CDR3 is TGTGCCAGCAGTGACCCGGGACTAGCGACAGATACGCAGTATTTT. It translates to CASSDPGLATDTQYF.

This clone appeared a few times. The V gene is TRBV10-3, the J gene TRBJ2-7, with 9 bases fitting TRBD2. The germline CDR1 and CDR2 sequences are ENHRY and SYGVKD. Trimming removed 3 bases from V and 6 bases from J; junction bases left unmatched: 12. The length of the CDR3 is 16 residues. The DNA of the CDR3 is TGTGCCATCAGTGACGCTAGCGGGGCTTTCTTTGGCGAGCAGTACGTC. Amino acids: CAISDASGAFFGEQYV.

This chain joins TRBV6-2 or TRBV6-3 and TRBJ2-1, with 12 bases fitting TRBD2. J gave up 4 bases and V 5 bases, and 6 bases lay outside the gene matches. The CDR3 length is 16 residues. Germline CDR1 is MNHEY and CDR2 is SVGEGT. The CDR3 loop is CASSPRTSGEYNEQFF. The CDR3 nucleotides read TGTGCCAGCAGTCCAAGGACTAGCGGGGAGTACAATGAGCAGTTCTTC.

V gene TRBV14 combines with J gene TRBJ2-2, with 10 bases matching TRBD1. The CDR3 runs 16 residues. Germline V gene data show CDR1 as SGHDN and CDR2 as FVKESK. V lost 3 bases, J lost 5 bases, and 6 bases stayed unmatched. CDR3 sequence reads: CASSQIGTGVTGELFF. The CDR3 nucleotides are TGTGCCAGCAGCCAGATCGGGACAGGGGTAACCGGGGAGCTGTTTTTT.

Here the CDR3 reads CASTYMQGGEAFF. DNA for the CDR3: TGTGCCAGCACCTACATGCAGGGGGGTGAAGCTTTCTTT. V gene TRBV11-2 combines with J gene TRBJ1-1; TRBD1 matches 7 bases. This CDR3 is built from 13 residues. V lost 7 bases to trimming and J lost 7 bases; unmatched junction nucleotides: 9. Per the germline V gene, CDR1 is SGHAT and CDR2 is FQNNGV.

The chain links TRBV10-3 to TRBJ2-1; possibly TRBD2 for D (6 bases). Germline lookup yields CDR1 ENHRY and CDR2 SYGVKD. The ends were cut back, 6 bases at V and 3 bases at J, with 9 bases in the middle. CDR3 length: 13 residues. The CDR3 coding sequence is TGTGCCATCAGCACGGGACTCTACAATGAGCAGTTCTTC. This gives the protein CAISTGLYNEQFF.

CDR3 loop: CASSPPRGGEETQYF. DNA for the CDR3: TGTGCCAGCAGCCCCCCGCGGGGGGGCGAGGAGACCCAGTACTTC. The chain uses TRBV9 and TRBJ2-5; 9 bases are shared with TRBD2. V was clipped by 4 bases and J by 5 bases; unmatched bases: 9. CDR3 length: 15 residues. The V gene's germline CDR1 is SGDLS and CDR2 YYNGEE.

V usage is TRBV7-2 and J usage is TRBJ2-5; 7 nucleotides align to TRBD2. The CDR3 loop spans 16 amino acids. Germline CDR1 is SGHTA and CDR2 is FQGNSA. Trimming cost V 2 bases and J 1 base; bases outside gene matches: 7. The CDR3 bases are TGTGCCAGCAGCTTATTTGGCGGGAGCATCCAAGAGACCCAGTACTTC. Amino acid sequence: CASSLFGGSIQETQYF.

The chain recombines TRBV5-6 with TRBJ1-2, with TRBD1 matching 7 bases. The CDR3 covers 13 residues. J was trimmed by 2 bases and V by 5 bases; bases with no gene match: 3. Germline assignment: CDR1 SGHDT and CDR2 YYEEEE. CDR3 bases: TGTGCCAGCAGGGAGGGACAGAACTATGGCTACACCTTC. This encodes CASREGQNYGYTF.

The gene calls are TRBV9 and TRBJ2-7, with D tentatively TRBD1 (6 bases). V was trimmed by 0 bases and J by 5 bases, leaving 18 bases between them. The CDR3 runs 16 residues. The germline V gene encodes CDR1 SGDLS and CDR2 YYNGEE. DNA for the CDR3: TGTGCCAGCAGCGTAGCTCTGGGGGCAACCGACCACGAGCAGTACTTC. Its translation: CASSVALGATDHEQYF.

V and J are TRBV3-1 (or the pseudogene TRBV3-2) and TRBJ2-2; 8 nucleotides agree with TRBD2. The CDR3 consists of 15 residues. V shed 1 base, J shed 6 bases, and the junction held 4 bases outside the gene matches. Looked up from germline, CDR1 is LGHDT and CDR2 is YNNKEL (reference sequence). CDR3 sequence reads: CASSQAGGTAGELFF. The CDR3 DNA sequence: TGTGCCAGCAGCCAAGCGGGGGGGACGGCCGGGGAGCTGTTTTTT.

The chain combines TRBV6-5 with TRBJ2-7, with a tentative D call TRBD2 (5 bases). CDR3 length equals 14 residues. The ends were cut back, 5 bases at V and 9 bases at J, with 20 bases in the middle. Germline CDR1 reads MNHEY; CDR2 reads SVGAGI. The CDR3 sequence: CASSPYRTAAGQYF. For the CDR3, the DNA is TGTGCCAGCAGTCCATACCGGACCGCCGCGGGGCAGTACTTC.

V is TRBV5-6 and J is TRBJ1-5; D gene uncertain. Germline V CDR1 and CDR2: SGHDT, YYEEEE. The CDR3 totals 14 residues. V was shortened by 0 bases and J by 5 bases, with 9 bases between the two germline ends. CDR3 sequence reads: CASSLVQSDQPQHF. CDR3 nucleotide sequence: TGTGCCAGCAGCTTGGTCCAGTCTGATCAGCCCCAGCATTTT.

DNA of the CDR3: TGTGCCAGCAGCCAAGATACCAGGCCGAGCACAGATACGCAGTATTTT. Translating it yields CASSQDTRPSTDTQYF. The chain links TRBV3-1 (or the pseudogene TRBV3-2) to TRBJ2-3; the D is unclear. The CDR3 consists of 16 residues. The V end lost 0 bases, the J end lost 0 bases, and 10 bases lay between the germline ends. Germline V gives CDR1 LGHDT, CDR2 YNNKEL (reference sequence).

The CDR3 DNA follows: TGTGCCAGCAGCTTATTATGGAGTAGCTCCTACAATGAGCAGTTCTTC. It specifies CASSLLWSSSYNEQFF. This chain uses TRBV13 with TRBJ2-1; D unresolved. V was shortened by 2 bases and J by 0 bases, with 11 bases between the two germline ends. Germline assignment: CDR1 PRHDT and CDR2 FYEKMQ (reference sequence). The CDR3 has 16 amino acids.

This clone was detected only a few times. V gene TRBV7-2 combines with J gene TRBJ2-3; 15 nucleotides agree with TRBD2. V shed 4 bases, J shed 6 bases, and the junction held 5 bases outside the gene matches. CDR3 length: 16 amino acids. CDR1 and CDR2 (germline): SGHTA, FQGNSA. The CDR3 loop is CASSWTSGGASDTQYF. The CDR3 nucleotides are TGTGCCAGCAGCTGGACTAGCGGGGGGGCCTCTGATACGCAGTATTTT.